This TCR beta chain was recorded in a study of T cell repertoires in ileal Crohn's disease (dated by TCRdb to the late 2010s). Turning to the overall study: Median disease duration was around 7.9 years, and about 35% of patients were identified as active smokers at the time of surgery. Postoperative therapy was given to about half of the patients, with thiopurines administered to 11 patients and anti-TNF agents administered to 18 patients. A total of roughly 170 mucosal samples from around 60 patients were sequenced, collected from several sites on the surgical specimen and at postoperative endoscopy. The study was conducted in parallel with a multicentre cohort that was designed to identify predictors of early endoscopic recurrence following ileocolonic resection. All patients had surgery for a complication: stricturing disease in 61% and penetrating disease in around 39%. A prospective multicentre cohort supplied the 57 Crohn's disease patients whose TCR repertoires were analysed. Endoscopic postoperative recurrence was defined by a Rutgeerts score above i0.

Before cell sorting, lamina propria lymphocytes from surgical specimens were separated using a Ficoll-hypaque gradient. Adults with ileal or ileocolonic Crohn's disease for whom ileocolonic resection was indicated were considered eligible. CD4 and CD8 T cells were sorted using a BD FACSAria III, with a mean purity above 99%. Findings and caveats that apply to the study as a whole: A significantly higher proportion of clonal expansions was observed in active smokers at surgery than in non-smokers (about 25% vs 20%, p=0.02). Mucosal CD4 and CD8 T cells were sorted and sequenced only in a subgroup of patients, the size of which was not stated. Higher high-frequency clone percentages at surgery were associated with endoscopic recurrence; all patients with clonality above 26.8% (18/57) had recurrence. Sorted CD8 T cells carried more high-frequency clones than CD4 T cells, suggesting mucosal expansions were mainly CD8.

The library was prepared using the immunoSEQ multiplex PCR assay. Adaptive Biotechnology amplified CDR3 regions from genomic DNA with a two-step multiplex PCR that controlled for amplification bias. The first PCR used primers for every V and J gene segment; the second PCR added barcodes and Illumina adapters. CDR3 libraries were sequenced using an Illumina instrument. The source study handled its data this way. The analysis used both the pipelines supplied by the vendor and custom analysis of the raw data in R/Bioconductor with R version 3.3.0. Clonality, ranging from 0 to 1, was calculated as the inverse of the normalised Shannon entropy of all productive clones. High-frequency clones were defined as the share of the repertoire occupied by the top 100 clones, with only clones passing a 95% confidence test being retained. Repertoire diversity was measured with the Simpson index, and overlap between samples was measured with the Morisita-Horn index. TCRdb carries this immuneACCESS record with in-frame sequences only. Its versions omit some clonotypes, under half of them owing to an unresolved V gene in the studies checked, with the rest unexplained. V, J and clone size reflect that table, while D and trimming were determined from the DNA. Here the sample has around 5,000 clones; 70% to 90% occur a single time. The top ten clones comprise around 0.8% of the sample.

Regarding this clone: Its antigen remains undetermined. No qualities accompany the bases; no much larger clone lies one base away.

Sample: CD4+ T cells from ileum. The clonotype originates from an adult with Crohn's disease. Some clones in this sample may be carry-over from other donors' samples.

The CDR3 reads as follows: CASSLRGTSTDTQYF. The DNA sequence is TGCGCCAGCAGCTTGCGCGGAACTAGCACAGATACGCAGTATTTT. The chain is assembled from TRBV5-1 and TRBJ2-3; there is no confident call for the D gene. Spanning cysteine to phenylalanine, the CDR3 consists of 15 amino acids. The CDR3 DNA has 45 bases and is translated from base 1. V loses 1 base of germline sequence and J loses 0 bases, and the interval between the two ends is 9 bases. The germline V gene supplies CDR1 SGHRS and CDR2 YFSETQ.